Listed below are T cell receptor beta chains from one sample, sequenced in a study of control samples from healthy donors and cancer patients. Data came from immunoSEQ multiplex PCR; TCRdb stores just in-frame clones and leaves some out. This sample carries 150,000 to 180,000 clones, 94% of them seen once, and the ten largest clones take 5.5% to 6%. Sequenced material: blood. These receptors came from a man in his forties in good health. CDR3s include the opening cysteine and the closing phenylalanine or tryptophan. Fields, in order: CDR3 length, V gene, clone size, J gene, D gene, CDR3 DNA, CDR3 protein. A D gene is named only where the DNA matches it firmly. The size of a clone is reported for some rows only, either as once, few or many, or as a class for expanded clones.

15	TRBV18	once	TRBJ1-2	NA	TGTGCCAGCTCACCACCGAGAACGGCCGGACCAGGCTACACCTTC	CASSPPRTAGPGYTF
12	TRBV5-1	NA	TRBJ1-1	NA	TGCGCCAGCAGCTTGGCGGGGCAAGAAGCTTTCTTT	CASSLAGQEAFF
12	TRBV30	NA	TRBJ1-2	NA	TGTGCCTGGAGTGAATCCGGGTATGGCTACACCTTC	CAWSESGYGYTF
14	TRBV6-5	NA	TRBJ1-1	NA	TGTGCCAGCACACCCGGACAGTTGAACACTGAAGCTTTCTTT	CASTPGQLNTEAFF
17	TRBV4-1	NA	TRBJ2-6	NA	TGCGCCAGCAGCCAAGCGGCGGGGAGCTCTGGGGCCAACGTCCTGACTTTC	CASSQAAGSSGANVLTF
14	TRBV5-1	NA	TRBJ1-1	NA	TGCGCCAGCAGCTTTCTTCAGGGTAACACTGAAGCTTTCTTT	CASSFLQGNTEAFF
14	TRBV6-5	NA	TRBJ2-7	TRBD2	TGTGCCAGCAGTCTAGCGGGGGGCCCTTACGAGCAGTACTTC	CASSLAGGPYEQYF
12	TRBV12-3/TRBV12-4	NA	TRBJ2-2	NA	TGTGCCAGCGTTTCGAACACCGGGGAGCTGTTTTTT	CASVSNTGELFF
16	TRBV6-1	NA	TRBJ1-6	NA	TGTGCCAGCAGTGAAGCGTCAGGGGCCTATAATTCACCCCTCCACTTT	CASSEASGAYNSPLHF
17	TRBV28	NA	TRBJ1-5	NA	TGTGCCAGCAGTTTATTTGGTGGGGGCAGGGGCAATCAGCCCCAGCATTTT	CASSLFGGGRGNQPQHF
15	TRBV19	NA	TRBJ2-2	NA	TGTGCCAGTAGTCCAGGGATCGGGAACACCGGGGAGCTGTTTTTT	CASSPGIGNTGELFF
12	TRBV3-1/TRBV3-2	NA	TRBJ2-7	NA	TGTGCCAGCAGCCAGGCGGACTACGAGCAGTACTTC	CASSQADYEQYF
14	TRBV6-6	once	TRBJ2-7	NA	TGTGCCAGCAGTTCCTACGGGGGCTCCTACGAGCAGTACTTC	CASSSYGGSYEQYF
14	TRBV10-2	NA	TRBJ1-2	NA	TGCGCCAGCAGTGAGACGGGGGGCGGATATGGCTACACCTTC	CASSETGGGYGYTF